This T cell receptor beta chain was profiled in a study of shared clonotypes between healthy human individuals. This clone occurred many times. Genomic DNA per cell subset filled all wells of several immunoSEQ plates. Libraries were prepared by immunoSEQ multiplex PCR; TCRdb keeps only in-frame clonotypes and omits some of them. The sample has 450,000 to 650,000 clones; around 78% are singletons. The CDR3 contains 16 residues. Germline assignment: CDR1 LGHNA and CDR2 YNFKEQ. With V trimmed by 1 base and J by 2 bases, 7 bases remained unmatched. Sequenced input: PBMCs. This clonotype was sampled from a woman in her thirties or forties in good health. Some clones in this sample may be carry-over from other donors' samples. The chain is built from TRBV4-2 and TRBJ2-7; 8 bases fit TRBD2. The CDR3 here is CASSQGTSSVPYEQYF. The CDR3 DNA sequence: TGTGCCAGCAGCCAAGGGACTAGCTCGGTCCCCTACGAGCAGTACTTC.